Sequencing of this TCR beta chain was carried out in a study of CD8 T cells in ankylosing spondylitis (dated by TCRdb to about 2017). Regarding the research as a whole: The study set out to find disease-linked TCR variants by profiling T cell receptor beta repertoires in ankylosing spondylitis patients and healthy donors. The full study cohort was made up of about 24 ankylosing spondylitis patients and 108 healthy donors. Peripheral blood was sampled, and synovial fluid was also collected from ankylosing spondylitis patients.

According to the germline V gene (reference sequence), CDR1 reads SEHNR and CDR2 reads FQNEAQ. V is pruned by 4 bases and J by 5 bases, leaving 6 bases of the junction without a gene match. Its CDR3 holds 16 amino acids, cysteine through phenylalanine. Of the read, only the CDR3 DNA is kept; its 48 bases are in frame from base 1. For this clonotype: The clone's antigen remains unknown. No much larger clonotype is one base removed from it; base qualities were not supplied.

Sequencing was carried out with an Illumina HiSeq 2500. Quantitative 5'-RACE with molecular barcodes was used to prepare TCR beta libraries. On the authors' methods: To identify disease-linked TCR variants, a new computational method was used, one built on a probabilistic model of VDJ rearrangement. The public reads were quality trimmed at Q25 with fastp and then assembled into clones with MiXCR by TCRdb, keeping productive beta chains. CDR3 protein sequences are deduplicated, and each keeps its most common genes and DNA. These V and J calls rely on TCRdb rather than the paper's analysis. The sample table lists 270,000 or so distinct CDR3 sequences, 18% of them with a count of one. The top ten clones comprise around a third of the sample. Overall study results and their limits: Some motif variants had previously been reported in the synovial fluid and blood of reactive arthritis patients, which suggests shared mechanisms of disease initiation. Significant enrichment of the disease-linked clones was reported in matched synovial fluid samples from ankylosing spondylitis patients. Blood from ankylosing spondylitis patients appeared to be characterized by a TCR beta motif composed of under ten highly homologous amino acid variants. In peripheral blood, the disease-linked clones were found at relatively low frequencies and had a CD8+ phenotype.

Sequenced material: blood, either unsorted or a sorted T cell fraction (not recorded which). The TCR was taken from a male donor with ankylosing spondylitis or in good health (not recorded which). Recombination joined TRBV7-9 with TRBJ2-1; 12 middle bases align to TRBD1. The CDR3 reads as follows: CASSYGTGGRHNEQFF. The DNA sequence is TGTGCCAGCAGCTATGGGACAGGGGGCCGCCACAATGAGCAGTTCTTC.